One and the same sample provided the 10 T cell receptor beta chains below, sequenced in a study of response to subunit inactivated influenza vaccine. TCRdb ran MiXCR on the RT-PCR reads and lists one entry per CDR3 protein. The sample has 500,000 to 700,000 distinct CDR3 sequences; around 25% are singletons. The sample was also linked to a second study, of T cells expressing NK-cell markers. That work contributes: Synthesis of TCR beta cDNA relied on 5'RACE template switching carrying UMIs.

The input for sequencing was CD4+ T cells sorted from PBMCs, taken about 12 days after vaccination. The receptors derive from a man aged 50 to 60 who received an inactivated influenza vaccine.

This clonotype was picked up a small number of times. The V call is TRBV30, the J call TRBJ1-1, with D tentatively TRBD1 (5 bases). The CDR3 runs 17 residues. In germline, CDR1 is GTSNPN, CDR2 SVGIG (reference sequence). V was shortened by 2 bases and J by 0 bases, with 19 bases between the two germline ends. The CDR3 sequence is CAWSRRGASLMNTEAFF. Here the CDR3 DNA reads TGTGCCTGGAGTCGGAGGGGCGCCTCTCTAATGAACACTGAAGCTTTCTTT.

In its sample, this clonotype was seen a few times. The chain employs TRBV5-1 and TRBJ2-1, with 9 bases matching TRBD2. Trimming took 0 bases from V and 0 from J; bases not matched to a gene: 4. This CDR3 has 17 amino acids. CDR1 and CDR2 (germline): SGHRS, YFSETQ. The CDR3 sequence: CASSLEPSGISYNEQFF. The DNA for the CDR3 is TGCGCCAGCAGCTTGGAGCCTAGCGGGATCTCCTACAATGAGCAGTTCTTC.

The rearrangement uses TRBV4-2 and TRBJ2-1; unclear D gene. V dropped 1 base and J dropped 8 bases, with 9 bases sitting between them. The CDR3 is 13 amino acids. Germline CDR1 LGHNA, CDR2 YNFKEQ. The CDR3 protein is CASSQVIHDEQFF. The CDR3 region has the DNA TGTGCCAGCAGCCAAGTTATCCACGATGAGCAGTTCTTC.

The chain is built from TRBV7-8 and TRBJ2-1, with TRBD2 identical over 9 bases. This CDR3 is 13 amino acids long. V shed 5 bases and J 9 bases; nucleotides not matched to a gene: 5. Germline V CDR1 and CDR2: SGHVS, FQNEAQ. The CDR3 sequence is CASSGLATGEQFF. In DNA form, the CDR3 reads TGTGCCAGCAGCGGACTAGCGACGGGTGAGCAGTTCTTC.

The rearrangement uses TRBV20-1 and TRBJ2-1; 8 nucleotides match TRBD1. J gave up 10 bases and V 0 bases, and 11 bases lay outside the gene matches. CDR3 length equals 15 residues. Germline assignment: CDR1 DFQATT and CDR2 SNEGSKA (reference sequence). The CDR3 loop reads CSARDRDRSNLEQFF. The CDR3 DNA reads TGCAGTGCTAGAGACCGGGACAGGTCCAACCTAGAGCAGTTCTTC.

This clonotype has only a few counts. This chain joins TRBV7-8 and TRBJ2-1; D is ambiguous. This CDR3 comprises 11 residues. Between the trimmed V and J ends, which lost 5 bases and 9 bases, there was a span of 8 bases. Per germline, CDR1 SGHVS and CDR2 FQNEAQ. The CDR3 loop is CASSPTAEQFF. The DNA of the CDR3 is TGTGCCAGCAGCCCGACGGCTGAGCAGTTCTTC.

The V and J genes are TRBV5-1 and TRBJ2-5, with TRBD1 as a possible D gene (8 bases). CDR1 is SGHRS and CDR2 is YFSETQ in the germline V gene. Trimming removed 4 bases from V and 7 bases from J, with 17 bases in between. CDR3 length: 14 amino acids. CDR3 amino acids: CASSLGQGGGTQYF. CDR3 nucleotide sequence: TGCGCCAGCAGCCTCGGACAGGGCGGGGGGACCCAGTACTTC.

The CDR3 loop is CASSLGSGVNTEAFF. CDR3 DNA: TGTGCCAGCAGCTTAGGGTCGGGGGTGAACACTGAAGCTTTCTTT. The J gene is TRBJ1-1, the V gene TRBV7-9; maybe TRBD1 (5 bases). CDR3 size: 15 residues. Trimming removed 1 base at V and 0 bases at J, with 9 bases between. CDR1 is SEHNR, CDR2 FQNEAQ, per germline (reference sequence).

The chain has TRBV7-8 and TRBJ2-7; D is perhaps TRBD2 (6 bases). V lost 2 bases to trimming and J lost 0 bases, with 14 bases between them. In germline, CDR1 is SGHVS, CDR2 FQNEAQ. There are 16 residues in the CDR3. As DNA, the CDR3 is TGTGCCAGCAGCTTATCTCCGGGAGTAACCTCCTACGAGCAGTACTTC. Its protein product is CASSLSPGVTSYEQYF. The variable domain in full, completed from reference TRBV7-8 and TRBJ2-7, reads GAGVSQSPRYKVAKRGQDVALRCDPISGHVSLFWYQQALGQGPEFLTYFQNEAQLDKSGLPSDRFFAERPEGSVSTLKIQRTQQEDSAVYLCASSLSPGVTSYEQYFGPGTRLTVT.

The rearrangement joins TRBV3-1 to TRBJ2-1; 11 nucleotides agree with TRBD2. The V segment lost 6 bases and the J segment 7 bases; nucleotides outside the gene matches: 11. The CDR3 extends over 16 amino acids. Germline V gene sequence: CDR1 LGHDT, CDR2 YNNKEL (reference sequence). CDR3 nucleotides: TGTGCCAGCAGGCCGTTAGCGGGGGGGCCGAAGAATGAGCAGTTCTTC. Translated: CASRPLAGGPKNEQFF.